This T cell receptor beta chain derives from a study of vaccination and CD4 T cells after COVID-19. Study background: Median time from second vaccine dose to sampling was 60 to 80 days (14 to 241). Overlapping spike peptides served as the stimulus for the cells. These peptides came from SARS-CoV-2 and from the common cold coronaviruses HCoV-NL63, HCoV-OC43 and HCoV-229E.

In this sample, this clonotype turned up a few times. The target antigen is unknown. Scientists ran DNA taken from cultured CD4+ T cells through the Oncomine TCR Beta short-read assay for sequencing. TCRdb reanalysed the PCR reads using MiXCR and keeps one entry per CDR3 protein. The table shows about 17,000 distinct CDR3 sequences, with approximately 36% occurring only once. As for treatment: 10-day PBMC culture with coronavirus spike peptide pools or control peptides (ViraFEST assay). PCR-confirmed positives ranged from March to December 2020, preceding US Alpha, Beta and Delta variants. Fresh IL-2 medium was used to replace half of the medium on days 3 and 7. Looked up from germline, CDR1 is SNHLY and CDR2 is FYNNEI. CDR3 length: 13 amino acids. Unmatched junction bases numbered 5, after V lost 6 bases and J lost 4 bases.

Material: CD4+ T cells from blood, cultured in vitro. This receptor was obtained from a human donor who had recovered from COVID-19. V gene TRBV2 combines with J gene TRBJ1-1; 7 nucleotides agree with TRBD1. The CDR3 is CASRWQGGTEAFF. As DNA, the CDR3 is TGTGCCAGCAGATGGCAGGGGGGCACTGAAGCTTTCTTT.